This record concerns one T cell receptor beta chain sequence. Its antigen specificity is not known. It has no much larger one-base neighbor in the sample; base qualities were not kept. The data stem from a study of T cell responses to AZD1222 COVID-19 vaccine (dated by TCRdb to the early 2020s). Regarding the complete study: AZD1222 recipients given second doses at about 4 weeks or at about 12 weeks were pooled, since spike-specific TCR depth and breadth were not found to differ between the two schedules. TCR sequencing was performed for roughly 240 trial participants, of whom roughly 200 were given two doses of AZD1222 and around 25 were given two doses of MenACWY control vaccine. Trial participants were enrolled by age into subgroups of 18-55, 56-69 and 70-plus years, and about 150, 27 and 61 TCR-sequenced participants, respectively, were included in these subgroups.

Results and caveats for the whole study, not just this receptor: Spike-specific TCR breadth and depth rose significantly after two AZD1222 doses compared with day 0 and with MenACWY recipients. CD4 TCRs associated with the vaccine covered the entire spike protein, and the dominant responses were in regions 160-218 and 743-854. Because no day 14 peak-response samples were available, repertoires were characterized only after the peak T cell response. Epitopes outside the regions mutated in the B.1.351 and B.1.1.7 variants were reportedly recognized by nearly half of the unique spike-specific TCRs. The 56-69-year group was small, and its depth increase did not reach significance, likely because of low power. Conclusions about previously exposed vaccinees were limited because only six or seven AZD1222 recipients were SARS-CoV-2 seropositive at baseline. Participants were mostly white British, with more females than males. The authors suggested clonal diversity may have been underestimated.

The CDR3 measures 15 amino acids from cysteine to phenylalanine. Only CDR3 DNA remains: 45 bases, in frame from the first base. The trim is 4 bases for V and 0 bases for J, with a gap of 11 bases between the germline ends. Sequences KGHDR (CDR1) and SFDVKD (CDR2) are obtained from the germline V gene. What the time point label conveys for this sample: baseline before first vaccination. Vaccinee samples were obtained from the UK trials COV001 and COV002, which included a single-blind randomized controlled phase 2/3 trial of AZD1222 (ChAdOx1 nCoV-19) in healthy adults. For TCRbeta chain sequencing, PBMC samples from trial participants were taken at day 0 and at day 28 after the second dose. The CDR3 regions of human TCRbeta chains were analyzed by immunosequencing. From the authors' description of their analysis: TCRs in the repertoires were compared against a reference library of SARS-CoV-2-specific TCRs that had been generated with the MIRA antigen-specificity platform. Breadth meant the fraction of unique TCRs that were SARS-CoV-2-associated, whereas depth meant the fraction of total T cells that were SARS-CoV-2-associated. Using the MIRA data, each spike-specific TCR was assigned both to the spike region to which the TCR was reactive and to a CD4 or CD8 class. Log10-transformed breadth and depth values were compared by one-way ANOVA with Sidak's multiple comparisons tests. In its TCRdb copy, this immuneACCESS table keeps in-frame sequences only and misses some clones. Where compared with another copy, unresolved V genes explain less than half of these, and the others have no known cause. The V and J calls and clone size were taken over from that table, and D and trimming were inferred from the DNA. The sample table contains 200,000 or so clones; only one count was recorded for 80% to 90% of them. Jointly, the top ten make up roughly 6% of the sample.

The receptor was derived from an adult in good health. The sample in question was peripheral blood, obtained on day 0 of AZD1222 vaccination. The chain couples TRBV24-1 to TRBJ1-2; TRBD1 is a possible D gene, resting on 6 matching bases. The sequence in DNA is TGTGCCACCAGTGACCCAGGGGCTGCTAACTATGGCTACACCTTC. Translated, this gives CATSDPGAANYGYTF.